This T cell receptor beta chain was obtained from a study of T cell responses to AZD1222 COVID-19 vaccine. Turning to the study itself: Samples with a second dose at about 4 or about 12 weeks were pooled together. Study results and limitations: A mostly white British donor set with more females was recruited, and clonal diversity was possibly underestimated. CD4 TCRs covered the whole spike, strongest at regions 160-218 and 743-854. The study reported that nearly half of spike-specific TCRs target unmutated variant regions.

Produced via immunoSEQ multiplex PCR; TCRdb's table is partial and in-frame only. The data show more than 110,000 clones, roughly 89% seen once. This clone was picked up a small number of times. Its antigen is currently unknown. A much larger clonotype is one base distant, so this may be a read error. Different DNA sequences within this sample yield the same CDR3. Per germline, CDR1 MNHEY and CDR2 SVGAGI. Trimming took 2 bases from V and 3 from J; bases not matched to a gene: 4. This CDR3 contains 15 residues. This receptor was identified in an adult in good health. Material: peripheral blood, obtained on day 0 of AZD1222 vaccination. The chain carries TRBV6-5 and TRBJ2-3; 8 bases are shared with TRBD2. This CDR3 reads CASSYTTSETDTQYF. CDR3 in DNA: TGTGCCAGCAGTTACACGACTAGCGAGACAGATACGCAGTATTTT.